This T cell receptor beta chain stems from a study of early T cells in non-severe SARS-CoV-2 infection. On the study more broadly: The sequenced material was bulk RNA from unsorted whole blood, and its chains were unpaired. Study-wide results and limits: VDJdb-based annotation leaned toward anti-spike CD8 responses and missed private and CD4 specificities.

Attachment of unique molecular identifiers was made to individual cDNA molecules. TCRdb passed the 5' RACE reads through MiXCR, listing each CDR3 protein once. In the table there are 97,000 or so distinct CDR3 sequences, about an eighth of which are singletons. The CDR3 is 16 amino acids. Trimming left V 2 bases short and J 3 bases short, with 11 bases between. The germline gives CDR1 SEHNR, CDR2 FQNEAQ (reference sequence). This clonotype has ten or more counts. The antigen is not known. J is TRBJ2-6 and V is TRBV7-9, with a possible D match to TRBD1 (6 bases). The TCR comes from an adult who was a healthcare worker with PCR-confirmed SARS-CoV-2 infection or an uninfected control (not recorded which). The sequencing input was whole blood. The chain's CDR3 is CASSLQGRGGANVLTF. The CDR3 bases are TGTGCCAGCAGCTTACAGGGGAGAGGTGGGGCCAACGTCCTGACTTTC. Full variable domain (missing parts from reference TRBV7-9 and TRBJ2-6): DTGVSQNPRHKITKRGQNVTFRCDPISEHNRLYWYRQTLGQGPEFLTYFQNEAQLEKSRLLSDRFSAERPKGSFSTLEIQRTEQGDSAMYLCASSLQGRGGANVLTFGAGSRLTVL.